This passage covers 14 T cell receptor beta chains from one sample sequenced in a study of shared clonotypes between healthy human individuals. The repertoire was sequenced with immunoSEQ multiplex PCR; TCRdb's copy has only in-frame clones and lacks some. The sample includes some 2.1 million clones, 80% to 95% of them seen just once. In the naive CD8 group, cells lacked CD45RO and were positively selected for CCR7, so terminally differentiated effector memory CD45RA+ cells were left out. The sequenced sample was naive CD8+ T cells from PBMCs. The origin of the receptors is a man younger than 35 in good health. Some clones in this sample may be carry-over from other donors' samples.

This clone was found once. The V and J genes are TRBV2 and TRBJ1-5; 9 bases agree with TRBD1. This CDR3 has 15 amino acids. Germline V CDR1 and CDR2: SNHLY, FYNNEI. J lost 2 bases, V lost 6 bases, and 5 bases had no gene match. The CDR3 sequence: CASRRTGEGNQPQHF. The CDR3 DNA follows: TGTGCCAGCAGAAGGACAGGGGAGGGCAATCAGCCCCAGCATTTT.

As regards this clone: Distinct nucleotide sequences in the sample also encode this CDR3. The chain combines TRBV7-9 with TRBJ1-1; 7 bases match TRBD1. The ends lost 5 bases at V and 8 bases at J; junction bases unmatched: 5. Germline CDR1 is SEHNR and CDR2 is FQNEAQ (reference sequence). The CDR3 consists of 12 residues. The CDR3 DNA reads as TGTGCCAGCAGCCCAGGGGGTGCCGAAGCTTTCTTT. This translates into CASSPGGAEAFF. Full variable domain (missing parts from reference TRBV7-9 and TRBJ1-1): DTGVSQNPRHKITKRGQNVTFRCDPISEHNRLYWYRQTLGQGPEFLTYFQNEAQLEKSRLLSDRFSAERPKGSFSTLEIQRTEQGDSAMYLCASSPGGAEAFFGQGTRLTVV.

About this clone: Other DNA sequences within the sample encode an identical CDR3. The chain employs TRBV29-1 and TRBJ2-5, with 8 nucleotides matching TRBD1. The J call may not be correct, given that the DNA end is closer to TRBJ2-7. The length of the CDR3 is 13 residues. Germline values: CDR1 SQVTM, CDR2 ANQGSEA. CDR3 nucleotide sequence: TGCAGCGTTTTAGGACAGGGAACCTACGAGCAGTACTTC. This codes for CSVLGQGTYEQYF.

The chain employs TRBV2 and TRBJ2-3; 8 nucleotides align to TRBD2. The CDR3 is 15 amino acids. The V gene end was trimmed by 4 bases and the J gene end by 4 bases; junction bases not matched to a gene: 7. Germline CDR1 is SNHLY and CDR2 is FYNNEI. CDR3 residues: CASSGSGRYADTQYF. CDR3 DNA sequence: TGTGCCAGCAGTGGGAGCGGGAGATACGCAGATACGCAGTATTTT.

The V gene is TRBV19, the J gene TRBJ1-1; the D is unclear. Trimming pared 9 bases from V and 2 bases from J, leaving 13 bases between. Germline V gene sequence: CDR1 LNHDA, CDR2 SQIVND (reference sequence). This CDR3 is 13 amino acids long. The CDR3 DNA reads TGTGCCAGCCTCTCTTTTACAAACACTGAAGCTTTCTTT. Amino acid sequence: CASLSFTNTEAFF.

The sample holds one count of this clone. This chain connects TRBV7-9 to TRBJ2-7, with a weak D call TRBD2 (5 bases). The ends were cut back, 4 bases at V and 0 bases at J, with 13 bases in the middle. Per the germline V gene, CDR1 is SEHNR and CDR2 is FQNEAQ (reference sequence). CDR3 size: 15 residues. As DNA, the CDR3 is TGTGCCAGCAGCTCATTCGGGGTGGGCTCCTACGAGCAGTACTTC. This translates into CASSSFGVGSYEQYF.

The rearrangement joins TRBV9 to TRBJ1-2, with unresolved D. CDR3 size: 15 residues. Trimming removed 0 bases from V and 4 bases from J, with 13 bases in between. CDR1 and CDR2 from the germline V gene are SGDLS and YYNGEE. The CDR3 DNA sequence: TGTGCCAGCAGCGTAGGTCCAGGTTCTATCTATGGCTACACCTTC. Its protein is CASSVGPGSIYGYTF.

The chain couples TRBV19 to TRBJ2-5; 8 nucleotides match TRBD1. The CDR3 runs to 13 residues. J was trimmed by 5 bases and V by 6 bases; bases with no gene match: 5. Per germline, CDR1 LNHDA and CDR2 SQIVND (reference sequence). CDR3 amino acids: CASSGQGIETQYF. Here the CDR3 DNA reads TGTGCCAGTAGCGGACAGGGCATCGAGACCCAGTACTTC.

V is TRBV2 and J is TRBJ1-1; the D is unclear. Germline CDR1 SNHLY, CDR2 FYNNEI. This CDR3 is 15 amino acids long. The V end was cut by 2 bases, the J end by 1 base, with 11 bases between. The CDR3 DNA reads as TGTGCCAGCAGTGAAAGGAACAGCCAGAACACTGAAGCTTTCTTT. Translated, it gives CASSERNSQNTEAFF.

The CDR3 loop reads CASSLRDRANEQFF. The CDR3 region has the DNA TGTGCCAGCAGCCTCCGGGACAGGGCCAATGAGCAGTTCTTC. This chain connects TRBV9 to TRBJ2-1, with 9 nucleotides matching TRBD1. The CDR3 has 14 amino acids. V trimming: 4 bases; J trimming: 6 bases; junction bases outside the gene matches: 5. CDR1 is SGDLS, CDR2 YYNGEE, per germline.

This chain connects TRBV5-8 to TRBJ2-3; 8 positions agree with TRBD1. Germline-derived CDR1 and CDR2 are SGHTS and YDEGEE. The V gene end was trimmed by 1 base and the J gene end by 0 bases; junction bases not matched to a gene: 1. The CDR3 loop spans 15 amino acids. The CDR3 sequence: CASSLTGGSTDTQYF. In DNA, the CDR3 is TGTGCCAGCAGCTTGACAGGGGGAAGCACAGATACGCAGTATTTT. The whole variable domain, remainder taken from reference TRBV5-8 and TRBJ2-3, is EAGVTQSPTHLIKTRGQQATLRCSPISGHTSVYWYQQALGLGLQFLLWYDEGEERNRGNFPPRFSGRQFPNYSSELNVNALELEDSALYLCASSLTGGSTDTQYFGPGTRLTVL.

Worth noting for this clone: Within the sample, other DNA sequences also encode this same CDR3. J is TRBJ1-1 and V is TRBV7-9; D not resolved. The CDR3 runs to 10 residues. Germline V gene sequence: CDR1 SEHNR, CDR2 FQNEAQ (reference sequence). Trimming stripped 3 bases from V and 7 bases from J, with 3 bases between. The CDR3 is CASSLFEAFF. The CDR3 coding sequence is TGTGCCAGCAGCTTGTTTGAAGCTTTCTTT. The full variable domain, rest sourced from reference TRBV7-9 and TRBJ1-1, is DTGVSQNPRHKITKRGQNVTFRCDPISEHNRLYWYRQTLGQGPEFLTYFQNEAQLEKSRLLSDRFSAERPKGSFSTLEIQRTEQGDSAMYLCASSLFEAFFGQGTRLTVV.

The table lists this clone with a count of one. The chain uses TRBV4-3 and TRBJ1-1; D may be TRBD1 (5 bases). This CDR3 has 12 amino acids. Germline lookup yields CDR1 LGHNA and CDR2 YSLEER. V dropped 2 bases and J dropped 7 bases, with 8 bases sitting between them. Written as DNA, the CDR3 is TGCGCCAGCAGCCAAAGGGGTGGTGAAGCTTTCTTT. It translates to CASSQRGGEAFF.

The genes are TRBV29-1 and TRBJ2-1; D remains ambiguous. Germline assignment: CDR1 SQVTM and CDR2 ANQGSEA. The CDR3 spans 15 residues. Deletions cut 4 bases from V and 7 bases from J, with 20 bases between. The CDR3 reads CSVGGGRTFGNEQFF. CDR3 in DNA: TGCAGCGTTGGGGGTGGCCGAACCTTCGGGAATGAGCAGTTCTTC.